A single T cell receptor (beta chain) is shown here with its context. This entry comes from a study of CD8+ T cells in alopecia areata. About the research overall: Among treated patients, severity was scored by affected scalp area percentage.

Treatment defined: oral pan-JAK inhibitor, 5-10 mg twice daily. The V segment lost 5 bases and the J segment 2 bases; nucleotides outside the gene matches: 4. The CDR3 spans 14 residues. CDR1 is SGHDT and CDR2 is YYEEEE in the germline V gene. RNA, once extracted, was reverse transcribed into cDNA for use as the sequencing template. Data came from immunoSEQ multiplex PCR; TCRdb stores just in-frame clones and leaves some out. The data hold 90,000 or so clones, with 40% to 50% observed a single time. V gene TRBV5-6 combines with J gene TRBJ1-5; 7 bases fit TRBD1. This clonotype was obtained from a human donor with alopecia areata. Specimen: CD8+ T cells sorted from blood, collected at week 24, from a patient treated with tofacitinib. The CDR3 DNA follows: TGTGCCAGCAGTACAGGGGTAGGCAATCAGCCCCAGCATTTT. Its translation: CASSTGVGNQPQHF.